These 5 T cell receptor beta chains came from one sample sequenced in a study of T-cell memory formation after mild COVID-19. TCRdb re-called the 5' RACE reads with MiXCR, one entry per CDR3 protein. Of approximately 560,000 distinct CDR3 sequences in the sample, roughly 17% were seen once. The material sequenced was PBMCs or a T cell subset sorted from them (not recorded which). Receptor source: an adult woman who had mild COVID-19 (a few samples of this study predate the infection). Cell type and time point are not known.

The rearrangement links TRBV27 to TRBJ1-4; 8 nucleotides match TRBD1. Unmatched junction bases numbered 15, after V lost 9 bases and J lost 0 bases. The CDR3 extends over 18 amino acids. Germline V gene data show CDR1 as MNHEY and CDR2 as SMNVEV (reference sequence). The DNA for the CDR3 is TGTGCCAGTGGCTCGAAGGACAGGGCTTTTGCAACTAATGAAAAACTGTTTTTT. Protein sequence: CASGSKDRAFATNEKLFF.

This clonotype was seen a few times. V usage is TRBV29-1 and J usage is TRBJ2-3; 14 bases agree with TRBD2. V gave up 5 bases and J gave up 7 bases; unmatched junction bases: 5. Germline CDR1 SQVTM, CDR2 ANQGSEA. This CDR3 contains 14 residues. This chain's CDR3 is CSVQTSGRGNTQYF. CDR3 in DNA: TGCAGCGTTCAGACTAGCGGGAGGGGAAATACGCAGTATTTT.

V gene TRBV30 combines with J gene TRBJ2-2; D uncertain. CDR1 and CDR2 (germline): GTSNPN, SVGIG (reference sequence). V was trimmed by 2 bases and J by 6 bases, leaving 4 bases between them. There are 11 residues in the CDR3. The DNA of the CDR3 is TGTGCCTGGAGTAAAGCCGGGGAGCTGTTTTTT. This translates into CAWSKAGELFF.

CDR3 residues: CASTEDRGPLYEQYF. In nucleotides, the CDR3 is TGTGCCAGCACCGAGGACAGGGGGCCTCTTTACGAGCAGTACTTC. The chain uses TRBV12-3 or TRBV12-4 and TRBJ2-7, with TRBD1 matching 11 bases. The CDR3 runs to 15 residues. V trimming: 7 bases; J trimming: 4 bases; junction bases outside the gene matches: 9.

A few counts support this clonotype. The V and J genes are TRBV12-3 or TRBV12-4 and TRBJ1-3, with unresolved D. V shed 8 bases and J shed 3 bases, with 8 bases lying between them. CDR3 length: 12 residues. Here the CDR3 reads CASSVGGNTIYF. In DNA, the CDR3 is TGTGCCAGCTCAGTAGGTGGAAACACCATATATTTT.